This TCR beta chain was captured in a study of cytomegalovirus exposure and HLA in healthy donors. V trimming: 6 bases; J trimming: 10 bases; junction bases outside the gene matches: 12. This CDR3 has 15 amino acids. Per germline, CDR1 KGHSH and CDR2 LQKENI. The PCR had 60 Vbeta and 13 Jbeta primers. Produced via immunoSEQ multiplex PCR; TCRdb's table is partial and in-frame only. The table records 100,000 to 150,000 clones, around 85% of them present only once. What was sequenced was PBMCs. This clonotype was obtained from a boy aged 10-17 years in good health and CMV-seronegative. This chain joins TRBV18 and TRBJ1-6, with 7 positions matching TRBD1. The CDR3 coding sequence is TGTGCCAGCTCGCCCCTACAGGGGAAGGGGTCACCCCTCCACTTT. It is translated as CASSPLQGKGSPLHF.